This TCR beta chain was identified during a study of OX40 agonist ivuxolimab in advanced cancers. Overall study context: At doses from 0.01 to 10 mg/kg, patients were given intravenous ivuxolimab every 2 weeks.

Study conclusions and caveats: Expanded clones were, on average, more numerous in CD8+ T cells than in CD4+. Also present in some nonresponders was a low level of normalized T-cell clonal expansion.

This CDR3 has 14 residues. The J segment lost 4 bases and the V segment lost 7 bases, leaving 9 bases of the junction unmatched. CDR1 MNHEY and CDR2 SVGAGI come from the germline V gene. Some clones are missing from TCRdb's copy, which holds only in-frame ones; the method was immunoSEQ multiplex PCR. The data show roughly 71,000 clones, less than 90% seen once. As concerns this clone: Its antigen is currently unknown.

The sampling schedule covered blood at baseline, cycle 4 day 1, and cycle 7 day 1. This sample comprised CD4+ or CD8+ T cells sorted from blood, obtained in a trial of the OX40 agonist ivuxolimab. The source is an adult with an advanced solid tumor such as melanoma, head and neck, liver or kidney cancer. The chain joins TRBV6-5 to TRBJ1-2; 7 bases match TRBD1. The CDR3 sequence: CASTFRQGSYGYTF. The CDR3 DNA sequence: TGTGCCAGCACCTTCCGACAGGGTTCCTATGGCTACACCTTC.